Sequencing of this T cell receptor (beta chain) was carried out in a study of metastatic and nonmetastatic thyroid tumors (TCRdb year 2020). As for the study more broadly: The researchers compared repertoires between peripheral blood samples and tumor or nodule tissue samples from patients with malignant or benign thyroid disease.

The library was generated by PCR. The run used an Illumina HiSeq 4000. High-throughput sequencing was used to profile the TCR beta-chain CDR3 region of each patient. In the source study's methods: The researchers built a classifier to tell apart papillary thyroid cancer patients with distant metastasis, based on CDR3 differences among clinicopathological groups. Repertoire diversity was assessed with the Shannon index, and tumor-blood repertoire similarity with the Morisita-Horn index. The public reads were reanalyzed by TCRdb: fastp trimming at Q25, MiXCR alignment, in-frame beta chains only. It is TCRdb's table, rather than the study itself, that gives the V and J calls and clone size. A total of about 38,000 clones appear in this sample, under 30% of them only once. The ten biggest clones cover about a tenth of the sample. What the work shows at the level of the full study, not this receptor alone: In both blood and tumor samples, TCR beta diversity was reported to be significantly higher in malignant tumors than in benign nodules.

No treatment had been received by any patient before thyroid surgery. Using T-cell receptor beta sequencing, the study looked back at clinical samples from patients collected from about 2011 to 2018. Note on this clone: It lacks a known antigen. Base quality data are lacking; no much larger clone is found one base away.

Trimming costs V 6 bases and J 3 bases, and their ends lie 15 bases apart. Reading from cysteine to phenylalanine, the CDR3 counts 15 amino acids. Just the 45-base CDR3 DNA is kept, in frame starting at base 1. In the germline V gene, CDR1 corresponds to MNHEY and CDR2 to SVGEGT. The source material was blood. The sequence is built from TRBV6-2 or TRBV6-3 and TRBJ2-1; the D gene cannot be resolved reliably. The TCR sequence derives from a male donor with papillary thyroid cancer or a benign thyroid nodule (not recorded which). Some clones in this sample may be carry-over from other donors' samples. CDR3 protein: CASSPPASFYNEQFF. The nucleotide sequence reads as follows: TGTGCCAGCAGCCCCCCGGCTTCTTTCTACAATGAGCAGTTCTTC.